This record covers a single TCR beta chain. The time point: blood 4 weeks post-SBRT, at nephrectomy. Treatment reported: 15 Gy SBRT to primary tumor, nephrectomy 4 weeks later. Nephrectomy followed 15 Gy stereotactic body radiation by 4 weeks. Serial blood draws occurred at baseline and 2 and 4 weeks post-SBRT. Clear cell pathology was present in this patient's renal cell carcinoma. TCRdb's copy holds only in-frame clones and misses some; the assay was immunoSEQ multiplex PCR. The sample holds fewer than 200,000 clones, 88% seen once. This record comes from a study of radiation and T cells in renal cell carcinoma. The CDR3 extends over 15 amino acids. Germline CDR1 and CDR2: KGHSH and LQKENI. V gave up 0 bases and J gave up 4 bases, with 13 bases separating them.

The source material was blood, sampled from a patient whose treatment included radiotherapy and nephrectomy. The sequence derives from a woman between 45 and 65 years old with renal cell carcinoma. The chain links TRBV18 to TRBJ2-7, with D tentatively TRBD2 (6 bases). DNA of the CDR3: TGTGCCAGCTCACCACCGAAGGAACGGGGGTACGAGCAGTACTTC. Encoded protein: CASSPPKERGYEQYF.